A selection of T cell receptor beta chains follows, all from one sample in a study of cytomegalovirus exposure and HLA in healthy donors. Using immunoSEQ multiplex PCR, the repertoire was profiled, and TCRdb retains in-frame clones only, with some absent. The sample lists some 40,000 clones; around 53% were seen once. The specimen was PBMCs. The origin of the receptors is a middle-aged woman in good health and CMV-seropositive. The CDR3 runs from the conserved cysteine through the conserved F or W. D genes are given only for firm matches. Clone sizes are given selectively: once, few, many, or a class where the clone is expanded.

clone_size j_call v_call d_call cdr3_aa cdr3_nt
. TRBJ2-7 TRBV11-2 . CASSSQGIYYEQYF TGTGCCAGCAGCTCGCAGGGTATCTACTACGAGCAGTACTTC
. TRBJ2-3 TRBV18 TRBD2 CASSPRGGVRDTQYF TGTGCCAGCTCACCGCGCGGGGGGGTGCGAGATACGCAGTATTTT
. TRBJ1-5 TRBV6-6 TRBD1 CASRPGTVNQPQHF TGTGCCAGCAGGCCCGGGACAGTCAATCAGCCCCAGCATTTT
. TRBJ1-1 TRBV7-8 . CASSLGRGGMNTEAFF TGTGCCAGCAGCTTGGGCAGGGGCGGAATGAACACTGAAGCTTTCTTT
few TRBJ1-5 TRBV7-2 . CASSLQDSNQPQHF TGTGCCAGCAGCCTACAGGATAGCAATCAGCCCCAGCATTTT
. TRBJ1-1 TRBV4-3 TRBD1 CASSHGTGQRNTEAFF TGCGCCAGCAGCCACGGGACAGGGCAACGGAACACTGAAGCTTTCTTT
. TRBJ1-5 TRBV18 . CASSPRGTALQPQHF TGTGCCAGCTCACCCCGGGGGACCGCCCTACAGCCCCAGCATTTT
few TRBJ2-5 TRBV28 . CASSSSQEMSQYF TGTGCCAGCAGTTCGAGTCAAGAGATGTCCCAGTACTTC
. TRBJ1-3 TRBV15 . CATSYGGDGNTIYF TGTGCCACCAGCTATGGGGGGGATGGAAACACCATATATTTT
. TRBJ2-1 TRBV30 TRBD2 CASLSGASYNEQFF TGTGCCTCCCTTAGCGGGGCCTCCTACAATGAGCAGTTCTTC
few TRBJ1-2 TRBV6-5 . CASRGHKGGYTF TGTGCCAGCAGGGGGCACAAGGGTGGCTACACCTTC
once TRBJ2-1 TRBV7-2 TRBD2 CASSLGSGGFNEQFF TGTGCCAGCAGCTTAGGTAGCGGGGGCTTCAATGAGCAGTTCTTC
once TRBJ1-5 TRBV10-3 . CAISDRVNRPQHF TGTGCCATCAGTGACCGAGTGAATCGGCCCCAGCATTTT
. TRBJ1-1 TRBV21-1 . CASSLHGAGGTEAFF TGTGCCAGCAGCCTCCACGGGGCCGGGGGCACTGAAGCTTTCTTT
. TRBJ2-2 TRBV10-3 TRBD2 CAIRRTSGTNTGELFF TGTGCCATCAGGCGGACTAGCGGGACGAACACCGGGGAGCTGTTTTTT
many TRBJ1-6 TRBV6-1 TRBD1 CASSRQGDNSPLHF TGTGCCAGCAGTCGACAGGGGGATAATTCACCCCTCCACTTT
. TRBJ1-5 TRBV11-2 . CASSLEGAYRGQPQHF TGTGCCAGCAGCTTAGAAGGAGCTTACCGTGGTCAGCCCCAGCATTTT
medium-sized TRBJ1-6 TRBV10-1 TRBD1 CASGGQGNSSYNSPLHF TGCGCCAGCGGGGGACAGGGAAATAGCTCCTATAATTCACCCCTCCACTTT
once TRBJ1-1 TRBV18 . CASGHGYNTEAFF TGTGCCAGCGGACATGGCTACAACACTGAAGCTTTCTTT
. TRBJ1-1 TRBV5-4 . CASSSVQNTEAFF TGTGCCAGCAGCTCGGTCCAGAACACTGAAGCTTTCTTT
. TRBJ1-2 TRBV5-8 . CARVSGRLVANYGYTF TGTGCCAGAGTGAGCGGTAGGCTTGTAGCTAACTATGGCTACACCTTC
few TRBJ1-6 TRBV5-4 . CASSLGTDHNSPLHF TGTGCCAGCAGCTTGGGTACAGACCATAATTCACCCCTCCACTTT
many TRBJ1-3 TRBV4-3 TRBD1 CASSHHRGGQGDFSGNTIYF TGCGCCAGCAGCCATCACCGCGGGGGACAGGGTGACTTCTCTGGAAACACCATATATTTT
. TRBJ1-1 TRBV9 . CASSPRLPEAFF TGTGCCAGCAGCCCTCGACTCCCTGAAGCTTTCTTT
. TRBJ2-2 TRBV19 TRBD2 CASSRWGGNTGELFF TGTGCCAGTAGTAGGTGGGGGGGTAACACCGGGGAGCTGTTTTTT
. TRBJ1-1 TRBV5-4 . CASSSGDYTEAFF TGTGCCAGCAGCTCAGGGGATTACACTGAAGCTTTCTTT
few TRBJ2-3 TRBV12-2 . CASRFDWGRTDTQYF TGTGCAAGTCGCTTCGACTGGGGCCGCACAGATACGCAGTATTTT
. TRBJ1-2 TRBV4-3 TRBD1 CASSQVGTGGDYGYTF TGCGCCAGCAGCCAAGTGGGGACAGGTGGGGACTATGGCTACACCTTC
. TRBJ1-1 TRBV6-5 . CASTPRARGDTEAFF TGTGCCAGCACCCCTAGGGCCCGGGGGGACACTGAAGCTTTCTTT
. TRBJ2-7 TRBV7-2 . CASSRITTGRSYEQYF TGTGCCAGCAGCCGAATAACCACAGGGCGCTCCTACGAGCAGTACTTC
. TRBJ2-5 TRBV28 TRBD1 CASSRQGEETQYF TGTGCCAGCAGCCGACAGGGTGAGGAGACCCAGTACTTC
few TRBJ2-6 TRBV12-5 . CASGSSGSGANVLTF TGTGCTAGTGGTTCCTCGGGCTCTGGGGCCAACGTCCTGACTTTC
few TRBJ2-7 TRBV9 TRBD2 CASSSQGLAGGEQYF TGTGCCAGCAGCTCCCAGGGACTAGCGGGGGGCGAGCAGTACTTC
. TRBJ2-2 TRBV6-4 TRBD2 CASSPTSGGTTGELFF TGTGCCAGCAGCCCGACTAGCGGGGGCACCACCGGGGAGCTGTTTTTT
. TRBJ2-5 TRBV4-1 TRBD2 CASSEGWLAGGQETQYF TGCGCCAGCAGCGAGGGGTGGCTAGCGGGGGGGCAAGAGACCCAGTACTTC
. TRBJ1-5 TRBV30 . CASSDSNNQPQHF TGTGCCTCCTCAGACAGTAATAATCAGCCCCAGCATTTT
. TRBJ2-5 TRBV5-4 . CASSPGQLDPQETQYF TGTGCCAGCAGCCCTGGACAGCTCGACCCCCAAGAGACCCAGTACTTC
few TRBJ2-7 TRBV11-3 TRBD1 CASSWDRVSEQYF TGTGCCAGCAGCTGGGACAGGGTATCCGAGCAGTACTTC
. TRBJ2-1 TRBV5-1 . CASSLVTQGGDEQFF TGCGCCAGCAGCTTAGTCACTCAGGGGGGCGATGAGCAGTTCTTC
few TRBJ1-6 TRBV10-3 . CAISDQLGPSSPLHF TGTGCCATCAGTGATCAACTGGGGCCCTCTTCACCCCTCCACTTT
few TRBJ1-4 TRBV9 TRBD1 CASSQQGLNEKLFF TGTGCCAGCAGCCAACAGGGGTTGAATGAAAAACTGTTTTTT
. TRBJ2-7 TRBV19 . CASSIDNYEQYF TGTGCCAGTAGTATCGACAACTACGAGCAGTACTTC
. TRBJ1-1 TRBV5-6 TRBD1 CASSWDRETSEAFF TGTGCCAGCAGCTGGGACAGGGAAACTTCTGAAGCTTTCTTT
few TRBJ1-2 TRBV6-1 TRBD1 CASGTGRGNGYTF TGTGCCAGCGGGACAGGGAGAGGGAACGGCTACACCTTC
. TRBJ1-4 TRBV30 . CAWGRGGEKLFF TGTGCCTGGGGAAGAGGGGGTGAAAAACTGTTTTTT
once TRBJ1-4 TRBV5-1 TRBD1 CASSSGQVHNEKLFF TGCGCCAGCAGCTCCGGACAGGTCCATAATGAAAAACTGTTTTTT
. TRBJ2-1 TRBV9 TRBD2 CASSPRTSGGAEQFF TGTGCCAGCAGCCCCCGGACTAGCGGGGGGGCAGAGCAGTTCTTC
. TRBJ1-3 TRBV5-1 . CASSLAGNTIYF TGCGCCAGCAGCTTGGCGGGAAACACCATATATTTT
. TRBJ1-2 TRBV7-2 . CASSPGGGWGYTF TGTGCCAGCAGCCCCGGGGGGGGCTGGGGCTACACCTTC
. TRBJ2-1 TRBV11-1 TRBD1 CASSPRDSRSYNEQFF TGTGCCAGCAGCCCACGGGACAGCCGCTCCTACAATGAGCAGTTCTTC
. TRBJ2-3 TRBV30 TRBD2 CAWSHLTSGGDTQYF TGTGCCTGGAGTCACCTGACTAGCGGGGGGGATACGCAGTATTTT
few TRBJ1-6 TRBV30 . CAWTTRRERLFLHF TGTGCCTGGACAACCCGGCGGGAGAGGTTGTTCCTCCACTTT
. TRBJ2-5 TRBV7-9 . CASSPGYQETQYF TGTGCCAGCAGCCCGGGGTACCAAGAGACCCAGTACTTC
. TRBJ2-7 TRBV7-8 TRBD2 CASSLATSGGPLSEQYF TGTGCCAGCAGCTTAGCAACTAGCGGGGGGCCTTTATCCGAGCAGTACTTC
. TRBJ2-2 TRBV2 . CASSVGYTGELFF TGTGCCAGCAGTGTCGGGTACACCGGGGAGCTGTTTTTT